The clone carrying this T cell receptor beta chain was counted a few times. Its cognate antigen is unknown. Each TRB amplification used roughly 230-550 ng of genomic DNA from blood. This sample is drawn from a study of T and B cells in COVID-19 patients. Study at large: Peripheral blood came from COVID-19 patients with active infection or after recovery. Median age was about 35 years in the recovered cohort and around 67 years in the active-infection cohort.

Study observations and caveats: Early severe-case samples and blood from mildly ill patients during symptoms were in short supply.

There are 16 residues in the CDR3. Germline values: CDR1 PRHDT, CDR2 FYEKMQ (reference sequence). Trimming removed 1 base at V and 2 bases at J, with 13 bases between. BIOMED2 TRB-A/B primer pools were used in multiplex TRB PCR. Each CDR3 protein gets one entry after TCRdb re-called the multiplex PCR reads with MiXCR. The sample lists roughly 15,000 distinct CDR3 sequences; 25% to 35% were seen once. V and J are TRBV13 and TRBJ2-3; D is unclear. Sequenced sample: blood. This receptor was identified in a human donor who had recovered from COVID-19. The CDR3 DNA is TGTGCCAGCAGCTTAGAGGGTGGTGGGCACACAGATACGCAGTATTTT. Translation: CASSLEGGGHTDTQYF.